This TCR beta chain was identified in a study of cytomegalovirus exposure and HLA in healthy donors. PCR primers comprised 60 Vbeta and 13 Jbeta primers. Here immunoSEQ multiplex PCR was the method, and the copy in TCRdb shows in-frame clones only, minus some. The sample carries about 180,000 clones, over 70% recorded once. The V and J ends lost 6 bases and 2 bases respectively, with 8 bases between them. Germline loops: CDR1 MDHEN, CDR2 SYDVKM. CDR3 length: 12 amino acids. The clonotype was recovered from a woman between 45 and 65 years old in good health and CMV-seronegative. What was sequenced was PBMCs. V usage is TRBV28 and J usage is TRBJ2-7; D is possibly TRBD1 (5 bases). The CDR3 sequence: CASSHRPYEQYF. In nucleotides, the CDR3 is TGTGCCAGCAGCCACAGGCCCTACGAGCAGTACTTC.